This is a list of T cell receptor beta chains from one sample in a study of blood T cells in healthy people across ages. TCRdb recomputed calls from the 5' RACE reads with MiXCR, one row per CDR3 protein. The sample records about 1 million distinct CDR3 sequences, under 55% being singletons. Material for sequencing was blood. The receptors were sampled from a woman aged 60 to 75 in good health. The CDR3 runs from the conserved cysteine through the conserved F or W. D genes are given only for firm matches. Size values are once, few and many counts, or a class for expanded clones, and some rows have none.

size: few; J: TRBJ1-6; length: 15; D: NA; V: TRBV27; DNA: TGTGCCAGCGGTGGGGACCCATATGCCGCCTCACCCCTCCACTTT; CDR3: CASGGDPYAASPLHF
size: few; J: TRBJ2-1; length: 16; D: TRBD2; V: TRBV7-8; DNA: TGTGCCAGCAGCCCCAGTCGGCGGGAGGGCCAGTATGAGCAGTTCTTC; CDR3: CASSPSRREGQYEQFF
size: NA; J: TRBJ1-1; length: 14; D: NA; V: TRBV5-1; DNA: TGCGCCAGCAGCTTGGTGAGAGGGTGGACTGAAGCTTTCTTT; CDR3: CASSLVRGWTEAFF
size: NA; J: TRBJ2-1; length: 14; D: NA; V: TRBV4-3; DNA: TGCGCCAGCAGCCAAGTCGGGGGCCACAATGAGCAGTTCTTC; CDR3: CASSQVGGHNEQFF
size: many; J: TRBJ2-5; length: 16; D: NA; V: TRBV9; DNA: TGTGCCAGCAGCGTAGTACCCCTGGGAGTGCAAGAGACCCAGTACTTC; CDR3: CASSVVPLGVQETQYF
size: few; J: TRBJ1-1; length: 18; D: TRBD1; V: TRBV9; DNA: TGTGCCAGCAGCGTCTGGGTACAACAGGGACAGGGGAACACTGAAGCTTTCTTT; CDR3: CASSVWVQQGQGNTEAFF
size: NA; J: TRBJ2-3; length: 15; D: NA; V: TRBV27; DNA: TGTGCCAGCAGTTCCCAGGCCCGTAGGACAGATACGCAGTATTTT; CDR3: CASSSQARRTDTQYF
size: NA; J: TRBJ1-1; length: 15; D: NA; V: TRBV9; DNA: TGTGCCAGCAGCGTAGGAGTGGGGGTTAACACTGAAGCTTTCTTT; CDR3: CASSVGVGVNTEAFF
size: few; J: TRBJ2-3; length: 13; D: TRBD2; V: TRBV6-5; DNA: TGTGCCAGCAGTCGCGGGAGCCCAGATACGCAGTATTTT; CDR3: CASSRGSPDTQYF
size: few; J: TRBJ2-1; length: 19; D: NA; V: TRBV27; DNA: TGTGCCAGCAGTTTACTCAAGGGAGATCCAAGGTTAGCCTACAATGAGCAGTTCTTC; CDR3: CASSLLKGDPRLAYNEQFF
size: NA; J: TRBJ2-4; length: 17; D: TRBD2; V: TRBV7-2; DNA: TGTGCCAGCAGCCGGACTAGCGGGGGGGCCCAGGAAAACATTCAGTACTTC; CDR3: CASSRTSGGAQENIQYF
size: NA; J: TRBJ2-1; length: 16; D: NA; V: TRBV28; DNA: TGTGCCGGCAGTTTCTGGGGGACGGGCCAGGGAGGTGAGCAGTTCTTC; CDR3: CAGSFWGTGQGGEQFF
size: few; J: TRBJ1-5; length: 16; D: TRBD1; V: TRBV20-1; DNA: TGCAGTGCCCGGGACAGGGTGGGGAGTAGCAATCAGCCCCAGCATTTT; CDR3: CSARDRVGSSNQPQHF